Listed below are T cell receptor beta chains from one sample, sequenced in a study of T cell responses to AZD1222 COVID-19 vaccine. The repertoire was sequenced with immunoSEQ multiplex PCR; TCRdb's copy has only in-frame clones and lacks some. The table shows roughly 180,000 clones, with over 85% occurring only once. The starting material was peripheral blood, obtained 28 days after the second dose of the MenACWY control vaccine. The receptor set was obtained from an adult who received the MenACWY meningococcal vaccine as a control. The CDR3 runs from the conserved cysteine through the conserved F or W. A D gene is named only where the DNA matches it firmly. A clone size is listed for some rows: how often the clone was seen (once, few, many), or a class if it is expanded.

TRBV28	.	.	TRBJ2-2	TGTGCCAGCAGTTTATCGGATTACACCGGGGAGCTGTTTTTT	CASSLSDYTGELFF
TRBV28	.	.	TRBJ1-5	TGTGCCAGTCCAGATAGCAATCAGCCCCAGCATTTT	CASPDSNQPQHF
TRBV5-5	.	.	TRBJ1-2	TGTGCCAGCAGCTTCTATGGGGGACGGTTTAACTATGGCTACACCTTC	CASSFYGGRFNYGYTF
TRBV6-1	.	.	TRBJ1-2	TGTGCCAGCAGTGAAGGCCCGGGTAATGGCTACACCTTC	CASSEGPGNGYTF
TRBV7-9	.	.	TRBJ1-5	TGTGCCAGCAGCTCCCAGGGGATCGGGCAGCCCCAGCATTTT	CASSSQGIGQPQHF
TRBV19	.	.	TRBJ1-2	TGTGCCAGTAGTATAACCGGGAAGAATGTTCGCTACACCTTC	CASSITGKNVRYTF
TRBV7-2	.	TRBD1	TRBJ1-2	TGTGCCAGCAAGGACAGGGCCGCTCACTATGGCTACACCTTC	CASKDRAAHYGYTF
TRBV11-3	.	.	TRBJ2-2	TGTGCCAGCAGCTCCCCGTGGGGGGAGCTGTTTTTT	CASSSPWGELFF
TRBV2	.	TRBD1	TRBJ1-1	TGTGCCAGCACGGGACAGGGATTAATGAACACTGAAGCTTTCTTT	CASTGQGLMNTEAFF
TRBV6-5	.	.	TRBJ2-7	TGTGCCAGCAGTTACGGGTTGGCCTACGAGCAGTACTTC	CASSYGLAYEQYF
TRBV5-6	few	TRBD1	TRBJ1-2	TGTGCCAGCAGCACCCGGACAGGGTTGGATGGCTACACCTTC	CASSTRTGLDGYTF
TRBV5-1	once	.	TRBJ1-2	TGCGCCAGCAGCGAACAGGGTCCTAACTATGGCTACACCTTC	CASSEQGPNYGYTF
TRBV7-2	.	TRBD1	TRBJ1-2	TGTGCCAGCAGTTTAGACAGGGGCTTGTATAACTATGGCTACACCTTC	CASSLDRGLYNYGYTF
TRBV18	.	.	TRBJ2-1	TGTGCCAGCTCACCACAGGATAGCTCCTACAATGAGCAGTTCTTC	CASSPQDSSYNEQFF
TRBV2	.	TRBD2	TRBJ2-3	TGTGCCAGCAGTGGGCGGGGGGTGGTCACAGATACGCAGTATTTT	CASSGRGVVTDTQYF
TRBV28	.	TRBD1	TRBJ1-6	TGTGCCAGCAGCGACAGGGTTAATAATTCACCCCTCCACTTT	CASSDRVNNSPLHF
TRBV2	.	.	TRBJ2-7	TGTGCCAGCAGTGAGTCCCCAGGGAGCTCCTACGAGCAGTACTTC	CASSESPGSSYEQYF
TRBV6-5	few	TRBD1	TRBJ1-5	TGTGCCAGCAGGATCGGACAGGATCAGCCCCAGCATTTT	CASRIGQDQPQHF
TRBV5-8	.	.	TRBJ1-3	TGTGCCAGCAGCAGGGATGAAAACACCATATATTTT	CASSRDENTIYF
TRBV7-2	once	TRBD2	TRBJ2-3	TGTGCCAGCAGCTTAGAGCGGGGGGGCTTGTATTTT	CASSLERGGLYF
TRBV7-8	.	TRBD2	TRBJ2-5	TGTGCCAGCAGCTTAAGTCGGACTAGCCCTGGAAAGACCCAGTACTTC	CASSLSRTSPGKTQYF
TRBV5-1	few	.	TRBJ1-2	TGCGCCAGCAGCTTGGCTGGGCCGAGAACAGATGGCTACACCTTC	CASSLAGPRTDGYTF
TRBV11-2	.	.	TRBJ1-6	TGTGCCAGCAGCTCTTATAATTCACCCCTCCACTTT	CASSSYNSPLHF
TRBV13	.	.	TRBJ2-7	TGTGCCAGCAGCTTAGGGCAGGTACAAGAGCAGTACTTC	CASSLGQVQEQYF
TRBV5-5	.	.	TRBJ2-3	TGTGCCAGCAGGTTGGGAGGAGGAACAGATACGCAGTATTTT	CASRLGGGTDTQYF
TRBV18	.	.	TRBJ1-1	TGTGCCAGCTCACCGGGACATCAGGGTGAAGCTTTCTTT	CASSPGHQGEAFF
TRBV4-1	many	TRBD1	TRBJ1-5	TGCGCCAGCAGCCAAGATCCGACAGGGGGAGGTCAGCCCCAGCATTTT	CASSQDPTGGGQPQHF
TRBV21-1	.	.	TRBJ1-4	TGTGCCAGCAGCAAGGACCAGGGGACAACTAATGAAAAACTGTTTTTT	CASSKDQGTTNEKLFF
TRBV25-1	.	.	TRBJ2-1	TGTGCCAGCAGTGAATCCACCGAGGCCAATGAGCAGTTCTTC	CASSESTEANEQFF
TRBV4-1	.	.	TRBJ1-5	TGCGCCAGCAGCCAAGATCGTACAGGTGGGGCCCAGCATTTT	CASSQDRTGGAQHF
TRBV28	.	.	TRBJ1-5	TGTGCCAGCAGTCCCATCAGTCCAGGGAATCAGCCCCAGCATTTT	CASSPISPGNQPQHF
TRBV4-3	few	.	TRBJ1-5	TGCGCCAGCAGCCAAGATGGCGCGGGCAATCAGCCCCAGCATTTT	CASSQDGAGNQPQHF
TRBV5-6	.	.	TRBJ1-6	TGTGCCAGCAGTTCCGGACAGAGCTCCTATAATTCACCCCTCCACTTT	CASSSGQSSYNSPLHF
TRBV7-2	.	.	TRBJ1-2	TGTGCCAGCACCTCAGGGTATGGCTACACCTTC	CASTSGYGYTF
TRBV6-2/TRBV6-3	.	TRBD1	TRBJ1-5	TGTGCCAGCAGCAGACGACAGGGACAGCAGCCCCAGCATTTT	CASSRRQGQQPQHF
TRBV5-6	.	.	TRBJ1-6	TGTGCCAGCAGCTTGGCCCGTAATTCACCCCTCCACTTT	CASSLARNSPLHF
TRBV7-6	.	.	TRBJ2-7	TGTGCCAGCAGCTTATCCGTCTATGGGGGGAAGTACGAGCAGTACTTC	CASSLSVYGGKYEQYF
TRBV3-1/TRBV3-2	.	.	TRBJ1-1	TGTGCCAGCAGCCACGGGCAGGGTGGGGAAGCTTTCTTT	CASSHGQGGEAFF
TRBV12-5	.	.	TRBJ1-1	TGTGCTAGTGGTTTGGGGGGGACACTAAACACTGAAGCTTTCTTT	CASGLGGTLNTEAFF
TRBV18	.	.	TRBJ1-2	TGTGCCAGCTCACCACGTCGTGACCCGAACTATGGCTACACCTTC	CASSPRRDPNYGYTF
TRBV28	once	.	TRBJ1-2	TGTGCCAGCAATCCCGGGGCGCGGTACTATGGCTACACCTTC	CASNPGARYYGYTF
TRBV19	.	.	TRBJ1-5	TGTGCCAGTGCGGACCGGTTCAATCAGCCCCAGCATTTT	CASADRFNQPQHF
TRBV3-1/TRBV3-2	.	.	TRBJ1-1	TGTGCCAGCAGCCAAGAATGGGCACGCACTGAAGCTTTCTTT	CASSQEWARTEAFF
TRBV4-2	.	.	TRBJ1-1	TGTGCCAGCAGCCACAATCTTCGACAGACTGAAGCTTTCTTT	CASSHNLRQTEAFF
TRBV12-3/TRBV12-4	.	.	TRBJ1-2	TGTGCCAGCAGTTTAGGGGTGGGCTACACCTTC	CASSLGVGYTF
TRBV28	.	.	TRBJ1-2	TGTGCCAGCAGTTCGAAAGGGCACGGCTACACCTTC	CASSSKGHGYTF
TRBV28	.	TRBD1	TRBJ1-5	TGTGCCAGCAGAACCAGGGACAGGATGGGCTATCAGCCCCAGCATTTT	CASRTRDRMGYQPQHF
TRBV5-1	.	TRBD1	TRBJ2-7	TGCGCCAGCAGCCCATCAGGGGGTACCGAGCAGTACTTC	CASSPSGGTEQYF